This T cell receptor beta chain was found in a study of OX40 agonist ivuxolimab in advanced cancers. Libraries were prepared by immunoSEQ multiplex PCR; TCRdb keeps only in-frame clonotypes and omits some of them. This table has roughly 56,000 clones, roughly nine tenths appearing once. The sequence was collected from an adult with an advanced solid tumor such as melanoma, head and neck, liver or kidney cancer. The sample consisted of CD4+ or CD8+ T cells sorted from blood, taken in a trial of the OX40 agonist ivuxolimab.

As DNA, the CDR3 is TGTGCCAGCAGCGCGACAGGTCTTAACTATGGCTACACCTTC. Translating it yields CASSATGLNYGYTF. V gene TRBV5-6 combines with J gene TRBJ1-2, with D perhaps matching TRBD1 (6 bases). Germline V lookup: CDR1 SGHDT, CDR2 YYEEEE. The CDR3 has 14 residues. Trimming removed 4 bases at V and 1 base at J, with 11 bases between.